This T cell receptor beta chain was recovered during a study of Graves' ophthalmopathy and Graves' hyperthyroidism. Researchers took RNA transcripts and amplified TCR beta CDR3 regions from them. In the first round, RT-PCR was carried out with HTBI primers, and a multiplex PCR formed the second round. TCRdb itself ran the multiplex PCR reads through MiXCR, one entry per CDR3 protein. The table lists around 1.1 million distinct CDR3 sequences, about 40% of them singletons. CDR3 length: 14 amino acids. Germline CDR1 SGHRS, CDR2 YFSETQ. The J segment lost 8 bases and the V segment lost 4 bases, leaving 8 bases of the junction unmatched. In this sample, this clonotype turned up many times.

The chain links TRBV5-1 to TRBJ1-4; 7 bases agree with TRBD1. This receptor was identified in an adult man with Graves' hyperthyroidism. Sequencing input: peripheral blood or thyroid tissue (not recorded which). The CDR3 DNA is TGCGCCAGCAGCCGGGACAGACTCGTAGAAAAACTGTTTTTT. Protein product: CASSRDRLVEKLFF.